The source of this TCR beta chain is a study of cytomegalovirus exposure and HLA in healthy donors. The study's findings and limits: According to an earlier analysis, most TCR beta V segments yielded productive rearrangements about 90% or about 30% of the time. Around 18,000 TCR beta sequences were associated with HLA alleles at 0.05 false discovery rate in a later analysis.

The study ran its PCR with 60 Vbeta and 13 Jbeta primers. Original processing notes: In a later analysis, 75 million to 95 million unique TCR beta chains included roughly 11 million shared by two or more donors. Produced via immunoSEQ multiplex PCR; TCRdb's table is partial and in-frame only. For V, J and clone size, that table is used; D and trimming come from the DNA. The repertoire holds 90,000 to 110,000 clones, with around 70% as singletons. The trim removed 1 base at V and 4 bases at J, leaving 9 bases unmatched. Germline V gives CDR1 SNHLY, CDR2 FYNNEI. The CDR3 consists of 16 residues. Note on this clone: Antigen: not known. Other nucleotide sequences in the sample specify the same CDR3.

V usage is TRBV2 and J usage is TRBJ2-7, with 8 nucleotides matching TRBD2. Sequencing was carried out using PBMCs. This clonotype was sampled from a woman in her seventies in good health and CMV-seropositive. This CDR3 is CASSEVDSGAAYEQYF. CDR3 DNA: TGTGCCAGCAGTGAAGTCGATAGCGGGGCGGCATACGAGCAGTACTTC.